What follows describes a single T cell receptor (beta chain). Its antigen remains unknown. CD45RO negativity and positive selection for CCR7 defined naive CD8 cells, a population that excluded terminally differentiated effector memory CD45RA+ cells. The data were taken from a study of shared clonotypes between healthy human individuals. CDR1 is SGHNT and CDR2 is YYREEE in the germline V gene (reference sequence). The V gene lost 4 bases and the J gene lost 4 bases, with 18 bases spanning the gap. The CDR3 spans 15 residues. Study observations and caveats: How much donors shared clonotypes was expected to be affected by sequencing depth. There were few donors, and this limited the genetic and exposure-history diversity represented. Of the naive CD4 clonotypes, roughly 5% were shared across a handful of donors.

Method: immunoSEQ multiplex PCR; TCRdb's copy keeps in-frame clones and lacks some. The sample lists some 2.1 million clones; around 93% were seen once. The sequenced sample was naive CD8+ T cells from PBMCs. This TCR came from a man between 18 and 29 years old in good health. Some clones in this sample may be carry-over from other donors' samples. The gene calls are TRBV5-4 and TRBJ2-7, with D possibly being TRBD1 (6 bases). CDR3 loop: CASSHSRGRGYEQYF. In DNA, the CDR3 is TGTGCCAGCAGCCACAGTCGGGGCAGGGGTTACGAGCAGTACTTC.